This is a list of T cell receptor beta chains from one sample in a study of T cells in localized non-small cell lung cancer. Data came from immunoSEQ multiplex PCR; TCRdb stores just in-frame clones and leaves some out. The repertoire holds over 15,000 clones, with around 83% as singletons. The source material was peripheral blood, sampled before any cancer treatment. These receptors all come from a female donor at least 60 years old with stage I lung adenocarcinoma. The CDR3 runs from the conserved cysteine through the conserved F or W. Fields, in order: J gene, D gene, V gene, clone size, CDR3 DNA, CDR3 protein. D genes are given only for firm matches. Size tells how often a clone was seen (once, few, many) or the class of an expanded clone, and some rows leave it out.

TRBJ1-1 NA TRBV2 once TGTGCCAGCAGTGGGGCGGTTATGAACACTGAAGCTTTCTTT CASSGAVMNTEAFF
TRBJ2-2 NA TRBV13 NA TGTGCCAGCAGCCCCCGCGGCACCGGGGAGCTGTTTTTT CASSPRGTGELFF
TRBJ1-2 TRBD1 TRBV7-8 NA TGTGCCAGCAGCTTAGTCCGGGACAGCTATGGCTACACCTTC CASSLVRDSYGYTF
TRBJ1-1 NA TRBV2 NA TGTGCCAGCAGTCGCGATAAGAACACTGAAGCTTTCTTT CASSRDKNTEAFF
TRBJ2-3 TRBD1 TRBV6-1 NA TGTGCCAGCAGCGCCACAGGGGGCGCAGATACGCAGTATTTT CASSATGGADTQYF
TRBJ2-7 TRBD2 TRBV4-1 NA TGCGCCAGCAGCCATCCCGGACTAGCGGGGGTTTCCTACGAGCAGTACTTC CASSHPGLAGVSYEQYF
TRBJ2-5 NA TRBV30 NA TGTGCCTGGGCAGCACGTAGGAGGGGCTCGGAAGAGACCCAGTACTTC CAWAARRRGSEETQYF
TRBJ2-7 NA TRBV10-1 NA TGCGCCAGCAGTGGAGGAGTCGGGTACGAGCAGTACTTC CASSGGVGYEQYF
TRBJ2-7 NA TRBV6-1 NA TGTGCCAGCAGTCACTACTCGGGTCGGAACTACGAGCAGTACTTC CASSHYSGRNYEQYF
TRBJ2-7 TRBD1 TRBV28 NA TGTGCCAGCAGTTTATGGCGGGGGGACAGGGGATCCTACGAGCAGTACTTC CASSLWRGDRGSYEQYF
TRBJ1-3 NA TRBV6-1 NA TGTGCCAGCATTGTCGGGGGACTTGGTAACACCATATATTTT CASIVGGLGNTIYF
TRBJ2-7 TRBD1 TRBV6-1 NA TGTGCCAGCAGGACGGGACAGGCCTACGAGCAGTACTTC CASRTGQAYEQYF
TRBJ2-1 NA TRBV5-6 NA TGTGCCAGCAGCTTGGGGGGTGACCGGAATGAGCAGTTCTTC CASSLGGDRNEQFF
TRBJ2-4 NA TRBV12-2 NA TGTGCAAGTCGCTTAACTAGCGGGGGGGCCAAAAACATTCAGTACTTC CASRLTSGGAKNIQYF
TRBJ1-2 NA TRBV9 NA TGTGCCAGCAGCGTAGAATCCGGACCTAGCTATGGCTACACCTTC CASSVESGPSYGYTF
TRBJ1-5 TRBD1 TRBV27 few TGTGCCAGCAGTCTACAGGGGCAGCCCCAGCATTTT CASSLQGQPQHF
TRBJ2-7 NA TRBV19 NA TGTGCCAGTAGCTCGGGGCCCTACGAGCAGTACTTC CASSSGPYEQYF
TRBJ2-3 NA TRBV2 once TGTGCCAGCAGTGCCCAGGCTACGCAGTATTTT CASSAQATQYF
TRBJ1-2 NA TRBV7-9 few TGTGCCAGCAGCCCCCCAAAGCGTAGCACAAGACCCCCAGGCTATGGCTACACCTTC CASSPPKRSTRPPGYGYTF
TRBJ1-3 TRBD1 TRBV5-4 once TGTGCCAGCAGCTTCTCCGGGACAGGGGTAAACACCATATATTTT CASSFSGTGVNTIYF
TRBJ1-4 NA TRBV13 NA TGTGCCAGCAGCTTAGGCCATAATGAAAAACTGTTTTTT CASSLGHNEKLFF
TRBJ1-5 NA TRBV6-1 NA TGTGCCAGCAGAGTCCCGGAGGGTCAGCCCCAGCATTTT CASRVPEGQPQHF
TRBJ1-2 TRBD1 TRBV6-6 NA TGTGCCAGCAGTTCACCGGACAGGGGGTTCGGCTACACCTTC CASSSPDRGFGYTF
TRBJ2-5 NA TRBV5-1 once TGCGCCAGCTCAACCGCGGTGGGTTTCCAAGAGACCCAGTACTTC CASSTAVGFQETQYF
TRBJ1-2 TRBD1 TRBV19 NA TGTGCCAGTAGTTCAACAGGGGGGTCGGGTGGCTACACCTTC CASSSTGGSGGYTF
TRBJ2-1 TRBD1 TRBV7-9 NA TGTGCCAGCAGCACCTGGGACAGCTTACAAAGATCCTACAATGAGCAGTTCTTC CASSTWDSLQRSYNEQFF
TRBJ1-2 NA TRBV6-5 medium-sized TGTGCCAGCAGAGGACTCTATGGCTACACCTTC CASRGLYGYTF
TRBJ2-5 NA TRBV15 NA TGTGCCACAGGCTCTCAAAGGGTAGCAGAGACCCAGTACTTC CATGSQRVAETQYF
TRBJ1-1 NA TRBV18 NA TGTGCCAGCTCCCAGGACGGGAACACTGAAGCTTTCTTT CASSQDGNTEAFF
TRBJ1-6 TRBD1 TRBV2 few TGTGCCAGCCGGACAGGGGGACATAATTCACCCCTCCACTTT CASRTGGHNSPLHF
TRBJ1-6 NA TRBV9 NA TGTGCCAGCAGCGGAGGGGATTCACCCCTCCACTTT CASSGGDSPLHF
TRBJ2-5 TRBD2 TRBV6-1 NA TGTGCCAGCAGTGAAGCGGGGGGGAGAGAGACCCAGTACTTC CASSEAGGRETQYF
TRBJ2-7 NA TRBV5-1 NA TGCGCCAGCAGCCCCCTGCAGGGGTTGGACTACGAGCAGTACTTC CASSPLQGLDYEQYF
TRBJ1-2 TRBD1 TRBV19 NA TGTGCCAGTACTAATCCGGGGACAGGGATTTATGGCTACACCTTC CASTNPGTGIYGYTF
TRBJ2-7 TRBD1 TRBV19 NA TGTGCCAGTAGTACTTCCGGGACAGGGGTGGAGCAGTACTTC CASSTSGTGVEQYF
TRBJ1-1 NA TRBV29-1 NA TGCAGCGTTAAGGGGATTGGGACTGAAGCTTTCTTT CSVKGIGTEAFF
TRBJ1-2 NA TRBV11-2 NA TGTGCCAGCAGCTTAGTGGGGGGCAGCGCACGCTATGGCTACACCTTC CASSLVGGSARYGYTF
TRBJ1-1 TRBD1 TRBV7-9 NA TGTGCCAGCAGCTCCACGACAGGGGGTGTTGCTTTCTTT CASSSTTGGVAFF
TRBJ2-1 TRBD1 TRBV5-4 NA TGTGCCAGCAGCCTTCCCGACAGGGGTTCCCTCAATGAGCAGTTCTTC CASSLPDRGSLNEQFF
TRBJ2-5 NA TRBV4-2 NA TGTGCCAGCAGCCAAGAATCGCGGTACCAAGAGACCCAGTACTTC CASSQESRYQETQYF
TRBJ2-2 NA TRBV19 NA TGTGCCAGTAGTCCCGGGACTTACACCGGGGAGCTGTTTTTT CASSPGTYTGELFF
TRBJ2-3 TRBD1 TRBV12-5 NA TGTGCTAGTGCCCTAGAATTGGGACAGGCATTGGCAGCTACGCAGTATTTT CASALELGQALAATQYF
TRBJ1-1 TRBD1 TRBV5-6 NA TGTGCCAGCACCTCGTCAGGGGGGCTAGCTTTCTTT CASTSSGGLAFF
TRBJ2-5 NA TRBV5-1 NA TGCGCCAGCAGCAACCCCCAGGGGCAAGAGACCCAGTACTTC CASSNPQGQETQYF
TRBJ2-5 TRBD2 TRBV4-1 NA TGCGCCAGCAGCCAACTCGGGGGGGCCCGAGAGACCCAGTACTTC CASSQLGGARETQYF
TRBJ2-6 NA TRBV5-5 NA TGTGCCAGCAGCTTAAGCGCCAGGGCCAACGTCCTGACTTTC CASSLSARANVLTF
TRBJ1-4 TRBD1 TRBV27 NA TGTGCCAGCAGTAGGACAGGGAATGAAAAACTGTTTTTT CASSRTGNEKLFF
TRBJ1-2 NA TRBV2 NA TGTGCCAGCAGTGAATCTCAAACAGGGAACAACTATGGCTACACCTTC CASSESQTGNNYGYTF
TRBJ1-6 NA TRBV9 NA TGTGCCAGCAGCGTAGCAGATTTCTCTTCACCCCTCCACTTT CASSVADFSSPLHF
TRBJ1-2 NA TRBV2 NA TGTGCCACGAGGGCAGGTGGCTATGGCTACACCTTC CATRAGGYGYTF
TRBJ2-1 NA TRBV10-3 NA TGTGCCATCAGGGCCTACAATGAGCAGTTCTTC CAIRAYNEQFF
TRBJ2-3 TRBD2 TRBV7-8 NA TGTGCCGGGGCTAGCGGGGTCACAGATACGCAGTATTTT CAGASGVTDTQYF
TRBJ2-6 NA TRBV9 NA TGTGCCAGCAGCGTAGCCCCATTGGCCAACGTCCTGACTTTC CASSVAPLANVLTF
TRBJ1-2 TRBD1 TRBV30 once TGTGCCTGGAGTGTACGACAGGGAGGCTATGGCTACACCTTC CAWSVRQGGYGYTF
TRBJ2-7 NA TRBV2 NA TGTGCCAGCAGTTGGACCCCCTACGAGCAGTACTTC CASSWTPYEQYF
TRBJ1-2 TRBD1 TRBV11-2 NA TGTGCCAGCAGCCGACAGGGGACCGCTAACTATGGCTACACCTTC CASSRQGTANYGYTF
TRBJ2-2 TRBD2 TRBV6-5 NA TGTGCCAGCTGGACTAGCGGGGCCACCGGGGAGCTGTTTTTT CASWTSGATGELFF
TRBJ1-4 TRBD1 TRBV14 NA TGTGCCAGCAGCCAAGGAACAGGGGGCATCAGGGAACTGTTTTTT CASSQGTGGIRELFF